The clone carrying this T cell receptor (delta chain) was picked up a small number of times. It differs at one base from a far larger clone, so likely a read error. This specimen includes other DNA sequences encoding the same CDR3. TCRdb re-called clones from the reads using CATT. Among a few thousand delta-chain clones, 2.5% to 3.5% were seen once, and the ten largest hold 15%. The record originates from a study of gamma-delta chains in newborns, infants, children. Whole-study context: Polyclonal expansion of innate γδ T cells after birth follows microbial exposure.

Germline loops: CDR1 GEAIGNYY, CDR2 EKD. J was trimmed by 3 bases and V by 3 bases; bases with no gene match: 2. CDR3 length: 16 residues. Sequencing was performed on blood. This rearrangement joins TRDV2 to TRDJ3; 9 nucleotides align to TRDD3. The TCR sequence derives from a child who was a newborn, infant or young child, either healthy, febrile or measles-vaccinated (not recorded which). The CDR3 loop is CACDVLGDWDTRQMFF. The CDR3 DNA reads as TGTGCCTGTGACGTACTGGGGGACTGGGACACCCGACAGATGTTTTTC.